These 3 T cell receptor beta chains came from one sample sequenced in a study of patients and donors after allogeneic stem cell transplantation. In TCRdb, the RT-PCR reads were re-called with MiXCR into one record per CDR3 protein. The sample has 150,000 to 250,000 distinct CDR3 sequences, around 41% seen once; the top ten hold 33%. Sequencing was performed on blood, either unsorted or a sorted T cell fraction (not recorded which). The receptors shown here come from a human donor who was either an allogeneic HSCT recipient or a stem cell or donor lymphocyte infusion donor (not recorded which). It is not recorded whose cells these are; they may come from a transplant donor.

This clonotype has more than one count but fewer than ten. The rearrangement links TRBV15 to TRBJ2-2; 11 bases align to TRBD2. Germline CDR1 is LNHNV and CDR2 is YYDKDF (reference sequence). V gave up 0 bases and J gave up 1 base; unmatched junction bases: 4. The CDR3 has 18 amino acids. The CDR3 region is CATSREGTSGWNTGELFF. CDR3 nucleotide sequence: TGTGCCACCAGCAGAGAAGGGACTAGCGGATGGAACACCGGGGAGCTGTTTTTT.

This chain joins TRBV6-5 and TRBJ1-1; 10 bases match TRBD1. Germline CDR1 is MNHEY and CDR2 is SVGAGI. With 6 bases clipped from V and 0 bases from J, the junction kept 13 bases outside the gene matches. The CDR3 totals 18 residues. Here the CDR3 DNA reads TGTGCCAGCAGCCCCACCCGGACAGGGGGGCGTCTGAACACTGAAGCTTTCTTT. Its translation is CASSPTRTGGRLNTEAFF.

This clonotype occurred once. V and J are TRBV7-2 and TRBJ2-3, with 11 bases that match TRBD2. Unmatched junction bases numbered 10, after V lost 3 bases and J lost 5 bases. The CDR3 has 17 amino acids. Germline-derived CDR1 and CDR2 are SGHTA and FQGNSA. Here the CDR3 reads CASSFLTSGRSEDTQYF. The CDR3 DNA follows: TGTGCCAGCAGCTTCCTCACTAGCGGGAGAAGTGAAGATACGCAGTATTTT.